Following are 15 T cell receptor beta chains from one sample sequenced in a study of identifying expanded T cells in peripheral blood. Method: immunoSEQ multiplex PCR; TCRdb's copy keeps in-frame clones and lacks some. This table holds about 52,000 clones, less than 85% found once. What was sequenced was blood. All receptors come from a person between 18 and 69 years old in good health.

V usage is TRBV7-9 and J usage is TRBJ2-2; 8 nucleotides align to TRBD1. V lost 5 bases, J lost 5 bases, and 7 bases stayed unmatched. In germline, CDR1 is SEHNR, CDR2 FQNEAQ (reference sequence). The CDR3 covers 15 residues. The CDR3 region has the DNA TGTGCCAGCAGCGAATCAGGGGGCGCAACCGGGGAGCTGTTTTTT. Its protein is CASSESGGATGELFF.

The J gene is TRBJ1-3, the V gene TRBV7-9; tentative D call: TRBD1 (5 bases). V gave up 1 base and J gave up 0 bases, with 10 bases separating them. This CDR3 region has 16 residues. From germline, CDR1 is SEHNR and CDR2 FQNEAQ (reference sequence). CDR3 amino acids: CASSLVTGTSGNTIYF. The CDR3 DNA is TGTGCCAGCAGCTTAGTTACAGGTACCTCTGGAAACACCATATATTTT.

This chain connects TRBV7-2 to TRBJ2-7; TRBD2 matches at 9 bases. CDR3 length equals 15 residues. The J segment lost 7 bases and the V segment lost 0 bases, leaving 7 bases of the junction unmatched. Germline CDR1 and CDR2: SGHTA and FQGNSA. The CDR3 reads CASSLASVAGVEQYF. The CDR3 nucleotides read TGTGCCAGCAGCTTAGCGTCGGTAGCGGGAGTGGAGCAGTACTTC.

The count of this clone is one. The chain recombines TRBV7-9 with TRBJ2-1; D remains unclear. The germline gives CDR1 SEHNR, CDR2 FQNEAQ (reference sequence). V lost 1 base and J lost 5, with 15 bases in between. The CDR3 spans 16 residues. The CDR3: CASSLVLGNVNNEQFF. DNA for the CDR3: TGTGCCAGCAGCTTAGTTCTAGGAAACGTAAACAATGAGCAGTTCTTC.

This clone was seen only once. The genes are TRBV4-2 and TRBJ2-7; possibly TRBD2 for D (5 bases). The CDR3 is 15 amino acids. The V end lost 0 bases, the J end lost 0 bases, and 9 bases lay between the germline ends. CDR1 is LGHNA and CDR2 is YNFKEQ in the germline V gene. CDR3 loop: CASSQDPGSSYEQYF. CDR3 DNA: TGTGCCAGCAGCCAAGATCCGGGGAGCTCCTACGAGCAGTACTTC.

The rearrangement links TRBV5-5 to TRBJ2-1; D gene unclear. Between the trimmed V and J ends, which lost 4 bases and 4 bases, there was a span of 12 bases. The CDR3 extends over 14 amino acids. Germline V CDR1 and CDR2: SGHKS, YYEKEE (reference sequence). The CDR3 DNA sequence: TGTGCCAGCAGCCCTAGGGTTATATACAATGAGCAGTTCTTC. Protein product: CASSPRVIYNEQFF.

CDR3 in DNA: TGCGCCAGCAGCCCGGGTGGGTTCGGCTACGAGCAGTACGTC. It translates to CASSPGGFGYEQYV. The chain is built from TRBV4-1 and TRBJ2-7; D is unclear. Trimming took 4 bases from V and 3 from J, leaving 13 bases between them. Germline-derived CDR1 and CDR2 are MGHRA and YSYEKL. The CDR3 extends over 14 amino acids.

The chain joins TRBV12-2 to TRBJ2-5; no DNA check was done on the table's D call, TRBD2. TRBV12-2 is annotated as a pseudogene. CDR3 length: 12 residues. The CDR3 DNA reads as TGTGCAAGTCGCCACTATAGGTTGACCCAGTACTTC. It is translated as CASRHYRLTQYF.

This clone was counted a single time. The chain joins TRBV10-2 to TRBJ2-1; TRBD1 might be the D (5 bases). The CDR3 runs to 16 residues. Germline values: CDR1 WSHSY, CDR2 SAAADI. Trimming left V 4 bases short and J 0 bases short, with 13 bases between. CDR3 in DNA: TGCGCCAGCAGTGTTTGGGGCCAAAGCTCCTACAATGAGCAGTTCTTC. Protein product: CASSVWGQSSYNEQFF.

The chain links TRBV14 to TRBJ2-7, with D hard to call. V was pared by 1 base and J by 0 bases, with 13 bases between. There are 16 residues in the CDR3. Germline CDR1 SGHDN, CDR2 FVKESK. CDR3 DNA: TGTGCCAGCAGCCAAGTGGGCTCATGGAGCTCCTACGAGCAGTACTTC. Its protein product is CASSQVGSWSSYEQYF. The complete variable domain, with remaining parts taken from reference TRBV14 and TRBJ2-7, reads EAGVTQFPSHSVIEKGQTVTLRCDPISGHDNLYWYRRVMGKEIKFLLHFVKESKQDESGMPNNRFLAERTGGTYSTLKVQPAELEDSGVYFCASSQVGSWSSYEQYFGPGTRLTVT.

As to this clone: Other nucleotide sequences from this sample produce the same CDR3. The CDR3 is CASSPQGANTEAFF. CDR3 sequence (DNA): TGTGCCAGCTCACCACAGGGGGCGAACACTGAAGCTTTCTTT. The chain has TRBV18 and TRBJ1-1; TRBD1 matches at 7 bases. Trimming removed 1 base from V and 1 base from J; junction bases left unmatched: 0. CDR1 and CDR2 from the germline V gene are KGHSH and LQKENI. The CDR3 sequence is 14 residues long.

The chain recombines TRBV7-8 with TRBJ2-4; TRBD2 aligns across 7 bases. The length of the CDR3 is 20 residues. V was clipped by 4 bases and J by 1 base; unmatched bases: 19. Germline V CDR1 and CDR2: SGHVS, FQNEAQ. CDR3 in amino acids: CASSSPDSSGVGRAKNIQYF. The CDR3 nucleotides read TGTGCCAGCAGCTCGCCCGACTCCAGCGGGGTGGGCAGGGCCAAAAACATTCAGTACTTC.

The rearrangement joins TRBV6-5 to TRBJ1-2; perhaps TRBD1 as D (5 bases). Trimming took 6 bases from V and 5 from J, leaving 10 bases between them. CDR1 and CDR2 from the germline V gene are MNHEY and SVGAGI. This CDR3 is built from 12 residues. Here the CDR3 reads CASRGTDYGYTF. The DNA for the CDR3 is TGTGCCAGCAGAGGGACGGATTATGGCTACACCTTC.

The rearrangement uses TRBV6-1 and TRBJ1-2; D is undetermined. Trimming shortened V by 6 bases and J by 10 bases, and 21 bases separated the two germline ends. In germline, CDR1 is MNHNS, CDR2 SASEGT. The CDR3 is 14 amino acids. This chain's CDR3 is CASSRGLEASDYTF. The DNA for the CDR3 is TGTGCCAGCAGCCGGGGTTTAGAGGCATCCGACTACACCTTC.

CDR3 residues: CASSGGQSSRSNQPQHF. The CDR3, as DNA: TGTGCCAGCAGCGGGGGACAGTCCTCGAGGAGCAATCAGCCCCAGCATTTT. The V call is TRBV5-8, the J call TRBJ1-5; 7 bases are shared with TRBD1. This CDR3 is 17 amino acids long. Germline V gene sequence: CDR1 SGHTS, CDR2 YDEGEE. J gave up 1 base and V 4 bases, and 11 bases lay outside the gene matches. The entire variable domain, with the rest obtained from reference TRBV5-8 and TRBJ1-5, is as follows: EAGVTQSPTHLIKTRGQQATLRCSPISGHTSVYWYQQALGLGLQFLLWYDEGEERNRGNFPPRFSGRQFPNYSSELNVNALELEDSALYLCASSGGQSSRSNQPQHFGDGTRLSIL.